What follows describes a single TCR beta chain. Its antigen is unidentified. The PCR employed 60 Vbeta primers together with 13 Jbeta primers. Assay: immunoSEQ multiplex PCR; the TCRdb copy retains only in-frame clones and omits some. The data hold about 140,000 clones, with approximately 79% observed a single time. This entry comes from a study of cytomegalovirus exposure and HLA in healthy donors. Study findings and constraints: Being indistinguishable, some V segments were excluded, TRBV6-2 and TRBV6-3 among them.

Germline V gene data show CDR1 as SGHRS and CDR2 as YFSETQ. Trimming pared 4 bases from V and 6 bases from J, leaving 22 bases between. This CDR3 contains 16 residues. The sequence came from a man in his late teens or twenties in good health and CMV-seronegative. This chain joins TRBV5-1 and TRBJ1-2, with D possibly being TRBD1 (6 bases). The sequenced sample was PBMCs. The CDR3 DNA reads TGCGCCAGCAGCCCCTGGGGGCGGGGGCACAGGGATGGCTACACCTTC. It codes for CASSPWGRGHRDGYTF.